The rows below give T cell receptor beta chains drawn from one sample of a study of cytomegalovirus exposure and HLA in healthy donors. Generated by immunoSEQ multiplex PCR, the TCRdb table keeps only in-frame clones and is missing some. The table shows under 150,000 clones, with more than 75% occurring only once. The sequenced sample was PBMCs. The origin of the receptors is a male donor in good health and CMV-seronegative. Both conserved end residues are part of each CDR3. Fields, in order: clone size, D gene, J gene, V gene, CDR3 protein, CDR3 DNA. A D gene is named only where the DNA matches it firmly. The listing skips clone size in some rows; elsewhere it reads once, few, many or a size class.

few | - | TRBJ1-1 | TRBV6-6 | CASSSTGNTEAFF | TGTGCCAGCAGTTCCACAGGGAACACTGAAGCTTTCTTT
- | TRBD1 | TRBJ1-1 | TRBV6-4 | CASSDRSAVDRDTEAFF | TGTGCCAGCAGTGACCGATCAGCAGTAGACAGGGACACTGAAGCTTTCTTT
- | TRBD1 | TRBJ1-2 | TRBV30 | CACPGGYGYTF | TGTGCCTGCCCAGGGGGCTATGGCTACACCTTC
few | - | TRBJ1-1 | TRBV12-5 | CASGLVLRGRAATEAFF | TGTGCTAGTGGTTTGGTCCTCAGGGGCAGGGCGGCCACTGAAGCTTTCTTT
few | - | TRBJ2-7 | TRBV6-5 | CASSFGTGTNEQYF | TGTGCCAGCAGTTTCGGCACAGGGACCAACGAGCAGTACTTC
- | - | TRBJ2-7 | TRBV30 | CAWGGVHEQYF | TGTGCCTGGGGGGGCGTCCACGAGCAGTACTTC
- | TRBD2 | TRBJ2-2 | TRBV9 | CASSVSSGGTGELFF | TGTGCCAGCAGCGTTAGCTCCGGGGGGACCGGGGAGCTGTTTTTT
- | - | TRBJ2-7 | TRBV18 | CASSPGVDYEQYF | TGTGCCAGCTCACCGGGCGTAGACTACGAGCAGTACTTC
- | TRBD1 | TRBJ1-5 | TRBV7-2 | CASSLGTGGGNQPQHF | TGTGCCAGCAGCTTAGGGACAGGGGGTGGCAATCAGCCCCAGCATTTT
- | - | TRBJ2-1 | TRBV9 | CASSVAGTVDNEQFF | TGTGCCAGCAGCGTAGCCGGGACTGTAGACAATGAGCAGTTCTTC
- | - | TRBJ2-5 | TRBV5-1 | CASSLAQGDQETQYF | TGCGCCAGCAGCTTGGCACAGGGCGACCAAGAGACCCAGTACTTC
- | - | TRBJ2-3 | TRBV9 | CASSVAPETPGDTQYF | TGTGCCAGCAGCGTAGCTCCCGAAACCCCGGGTGATACGCAGTATTTT
- | - | TRBJ1-4 | TRBV6-6 | CASSYYKGGAGEKLFF | TGTGCCAGCAGTTACTACAAAGGGGGGGCTGGGGAAAAACTGTTTTTT
few | TRBD1 | TRBJ1-5 | TRBV2 | CASSGQGGNQPQHF | TGTGCCAGCAGTGGACAGGGCGGCAATCAGCCCCAGCATTTT
- | TRBD1 | TRBJ2-3 | TRBV7-8 | CASSPDTRGDTQYF | TGTGCCAGCAGCCCAGACACCAGGGGGGATACGCAGTATTTT
- | TRBD2 | TRBJ2-7 | TRBV2 | CASSGGGYPSEQYF | TGTGCCAGCAGTGGGGGGGGGTACCCGAGCGAGCAGTACTTC
- | - | TRBJ2-7 | TRBV4-3 | CASSQDLEGDYEQYF | TGCGCCAGCAGCCAAGACCTTGAAGGAGACTACGAGCAGTACTTC
few | TRBD2 | TRBJ2-3 | TRBV7-2 | CASSPRLAGVSTDTQYF | TGTGCCAGCAGTCCTCGGCTAGCGGGGGTAAGCACAGATACGCAGTATTTT
- | TRBD1 | TRBJ1-1 | TRBV29-1 | CSVVTGVNTEAFF | TGCAGCGTTGTGACAGGGGTGAACACTGAAGCTTTCTTT
- | - | TRBJ1-6 | TRBV5-5 | CASSLSTVSSYNSPLHF | TGTGCCAGCAGCTTGTCCACAGTCAGCTCCTATAATTCACCCCTCCACTTT
- | - | TRBJ2-5 | TRBV6-5 | CASSYQLAGETQYF | TGTGCCAGCAGTTACCAGCTAGCCGGAGAGACCCAGTACTTC
- | - | TRBJ2-2 | TRBV9 | CASSVQGNAGELFF | TGTGCCAGCAGCGTACAGGGAAACGCCGGGGAGCTGTTTTTT
- | TRBD1 | TRBJ1-1 | TRBV6-6 | CASSYHRQGPNTEAFF | TGTGCCAGCAGTTACCACCGACAGGGCCCGAACACTGAAGCTTTCTTT
- | - | TRBJ2-3 | TRBV5-1 | CASSLRRGRSDTQYF | TGCGCCAGCAGCTTGCGGCGGGGGCGGTCAGATACGCAGTATTTT
- | TRBD1 | TRBJ1-5 | TRBV2 | CASSRQGGYQPQHF | TGTGCCAGCAGTCGACAGGGGGGGTATCAGCCCCAGCATTTT
- | - | TRBJ1-5 | TRBV7-2 | CASSYGVSGPQHF | TGTGCCAGCAGCTACGGGGTTAGTGGGCCCCAGCATTTT
- | - | TRBJ1-1 | TRBV7-2 | CASRTGEGIITEAFF | TGTGCCAGCAGGACAGGTGAGGGGATAATCACTGAAGCTTTCTTT